This TCR beta chain is from a study of shared clonotypes between healthy human individuals. General observations from the study: A limitation of the genetic and exposure-history diversity represented arose from few donors. Relative to memory subsets, naive subsets generally showed larger estimated richness. Tissues were not sampled, only blood, and their repertoires likely differ. Clonotypes not shared had lower generation probabilities than those common to all four donors.

The CDR3 spans 15 residues. Germline V gene data show CDR1 as SGHVS and CDR2 as FQNEAQ. Between the trimmed V and J ends, which lost 1 base and 4 bases, there was a span of 13 bases. The method was immunoSEQ multiplex PCR; TCRdb's version includes in-frame clones alone and lacks a portion of them. The sample carries a few million clones, more than 80% recorded once. As to this clone: The antigen remains unidentified.

The clonotype comes from a man aged 18 to 29 in good health. Some clones in this sample may be carry-over from other donors' samples. The sample taken for sequencing was naive CD4+ T cells from PBMCs. Subset: CD45RA+ positively selected. The chain combines TRBV7-8 with TRBJ2-5; no firm D call. CDR3 sequence (DNA): TGTGCCAGCAGCTTAGGGGAAACGCAAGGAGAGACCCAGTACTTC. It is translated as CASSLGETQGETQYF.